This TCR beta chain was recovered during a study of T-cell memory formation after mild COVID-19. Study-level results: Clones that shrank (day 15 to 85) were balanced CD4/CD8, whereas later expanders leaned CD4+.

This CDR3 has 14 residues. Germline V lookup: CDR1 SEHNR, CDR2 FQNEAQ (reference sequence). V lost 1 base and J lost 4, with 11 bases in between. This clonotype was found many times. Its antigen is not identified. TCRdb fed the 5' RACE reads into MiXCR, producing one record per CDR3 protein. The table records 90,000 to 120,000 distinct CDR3 sequences, under 15% of them present only once. Sequencing was done on a sample of PBMCs or a T cell subset sorted from them (not recorded which). The receptor was derived from a man younger than 35 who had mild COVID-19 (a few samples of this study predate the infection). Cell type and time point are not known. The gene calls are TRBV7-9 and TRBJ2-7; D tentatively fits TRBD1 or TRBD2 (5 bases each). CDR3: CASSLGGTVYEQYF. The CDR3 nucleotides are TGTGCCAGCAGCTTAGGTGGGACGGTGTACGAGCAGTACTTC.